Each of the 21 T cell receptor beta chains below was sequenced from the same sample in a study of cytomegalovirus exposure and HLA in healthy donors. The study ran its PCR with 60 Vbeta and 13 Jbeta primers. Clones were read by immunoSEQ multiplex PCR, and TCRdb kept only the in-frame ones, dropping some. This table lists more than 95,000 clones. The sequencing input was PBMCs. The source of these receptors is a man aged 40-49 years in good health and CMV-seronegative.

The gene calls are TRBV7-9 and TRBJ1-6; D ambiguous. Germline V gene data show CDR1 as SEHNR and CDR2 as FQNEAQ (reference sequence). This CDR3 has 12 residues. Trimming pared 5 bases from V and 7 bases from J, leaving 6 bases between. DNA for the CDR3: TGTGCCAGCAGCCCTCTAAATTCACCCCTCCACTTT. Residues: CASSPLNSPLHF.

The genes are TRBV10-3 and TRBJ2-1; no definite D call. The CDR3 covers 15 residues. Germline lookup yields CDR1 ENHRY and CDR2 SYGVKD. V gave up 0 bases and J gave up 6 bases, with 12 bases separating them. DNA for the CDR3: TGTGCCATCAGTGAGTCTCTAGGCCTACCCAATGAGCAGTTCTTC. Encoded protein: CAISESLGLPNEQFF.

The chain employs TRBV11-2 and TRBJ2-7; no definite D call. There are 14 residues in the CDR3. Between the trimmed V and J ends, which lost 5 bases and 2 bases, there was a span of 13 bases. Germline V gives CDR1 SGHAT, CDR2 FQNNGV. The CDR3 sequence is CASSPLGGTYEQYF. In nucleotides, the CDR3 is TGTGCCAGCAGCCCCCTCGGCGGTACCTACGAGCAGTACTTC.

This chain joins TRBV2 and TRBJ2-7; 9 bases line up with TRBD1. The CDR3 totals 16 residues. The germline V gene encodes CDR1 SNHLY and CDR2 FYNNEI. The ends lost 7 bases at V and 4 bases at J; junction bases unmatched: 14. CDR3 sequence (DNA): TGTGCCAGCACCCCGGGACAGGGCCGAAAGTCATACGAGCAGTACTTC. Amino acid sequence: CASTPGQGRKSYEQYF.

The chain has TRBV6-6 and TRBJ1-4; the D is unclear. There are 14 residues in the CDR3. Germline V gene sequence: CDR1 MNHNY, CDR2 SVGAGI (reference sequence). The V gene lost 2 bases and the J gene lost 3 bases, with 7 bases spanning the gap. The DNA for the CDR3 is TGTGCCAGCAGTTACCGGGGAGCTAATGAAAAACTGTTTTTT. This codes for CASSYRGANEKLFF.

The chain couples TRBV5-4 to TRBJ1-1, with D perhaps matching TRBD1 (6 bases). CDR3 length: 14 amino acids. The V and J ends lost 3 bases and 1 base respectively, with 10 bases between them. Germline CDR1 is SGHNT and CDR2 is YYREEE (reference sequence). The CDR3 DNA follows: TGTGCCAGCAGCTCAAAGGGACAGAACACTGAAGCTTTCTTT. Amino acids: CASSSKGQNTEAFF. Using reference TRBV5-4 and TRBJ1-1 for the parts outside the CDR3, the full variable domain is ETGVTQSPTHLIKTRGQQVTLRCSSQSGHNTVSWYQQALGQGPQFIFQYYREEENGRGNFPPRFSGLQFPNYSSELNVNALELDDSALYLCASSSKGQNTEAFFGQGTRLTVV.

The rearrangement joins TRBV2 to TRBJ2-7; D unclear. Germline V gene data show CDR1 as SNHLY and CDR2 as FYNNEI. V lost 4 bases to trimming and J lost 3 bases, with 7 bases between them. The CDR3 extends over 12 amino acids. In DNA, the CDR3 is TGTGCCAGCAGTGCCCTTAGCTACGAGCAGTACTTC. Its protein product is CASSALSYEQYF.

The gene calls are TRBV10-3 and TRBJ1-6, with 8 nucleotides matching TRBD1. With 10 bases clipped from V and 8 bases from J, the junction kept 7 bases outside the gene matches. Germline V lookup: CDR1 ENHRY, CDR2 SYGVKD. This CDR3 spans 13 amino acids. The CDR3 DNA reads TGTGCCACGGGACAGGAGCTCGATTCACCCCTCCACTTT. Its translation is CATGQELDSPLHF.

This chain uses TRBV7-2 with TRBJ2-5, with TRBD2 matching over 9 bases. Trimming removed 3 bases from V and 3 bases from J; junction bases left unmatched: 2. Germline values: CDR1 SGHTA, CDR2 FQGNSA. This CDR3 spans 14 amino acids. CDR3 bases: TGTGCCAGCAGCTTCCGACTAGCGGAAGAGACCCAGTACTTC. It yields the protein CASSFRLAEETQYF.

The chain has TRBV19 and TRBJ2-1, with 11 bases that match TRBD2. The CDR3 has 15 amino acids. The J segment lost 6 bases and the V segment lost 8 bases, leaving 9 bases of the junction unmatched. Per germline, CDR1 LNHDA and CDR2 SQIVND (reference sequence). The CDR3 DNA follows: TGTGCCAGTGAGGACGTAGCGGGAGGGCCCAATGAGCAGTTCTTC. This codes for CASEDVAGGPNEQFF.

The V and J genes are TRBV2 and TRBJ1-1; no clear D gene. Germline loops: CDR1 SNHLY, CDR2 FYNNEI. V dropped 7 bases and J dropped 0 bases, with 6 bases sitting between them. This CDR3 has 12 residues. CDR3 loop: CASIILNTEAFF. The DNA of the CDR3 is TGTGCCAGCATTATTCTGAACACTGAAGCTTTCTTT.

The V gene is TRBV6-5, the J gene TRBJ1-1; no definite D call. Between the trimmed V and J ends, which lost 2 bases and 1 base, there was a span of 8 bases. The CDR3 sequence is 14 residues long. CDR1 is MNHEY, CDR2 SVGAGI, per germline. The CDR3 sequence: CASSYQVPNTEAFF. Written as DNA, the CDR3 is TGTGCCAGCAGTTACCAGGTCCCGAACACTGAAGCTTTCTTT.

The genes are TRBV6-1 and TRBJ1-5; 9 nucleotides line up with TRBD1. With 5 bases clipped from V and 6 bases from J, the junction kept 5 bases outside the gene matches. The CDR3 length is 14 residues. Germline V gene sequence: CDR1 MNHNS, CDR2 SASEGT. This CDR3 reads CASSSYRGLQPQHF. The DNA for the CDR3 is TGTGCCAGCAGTTCCTACAGGGGGCTTCAGCCCCAGCATTTT.

The CDR3 DNA is TGTGCCTGGAGTGGGGCAGGGGGCCACACCATATATTTT. Encoded protein: CAWSGAGGHTIYF. This sequence joins TRBV30 and TRBJ1-3, with 8 bases lining up with TRBD1. V lost 1 base, J lost 8 bases, and 4 bases stayed unmatched. There are 13 residues in the CDR3. Germline loops: CDR1 GTSNPN, CDR2 SVGIG (reference sequence). Using reference TRBV30 and TRBJ1-3 for the parts outside the CDR3, the full variable domain is SQTIHQWPATLVQPVGSPLSLECTVEGTSNPNLYWYRQAAGRGLQLLFYSVGIGQISSEVPQNLSASRPQDRQFILSSKKLLLSDSGFYLCAWSGAGGHTIYFGEGSWLTVV.

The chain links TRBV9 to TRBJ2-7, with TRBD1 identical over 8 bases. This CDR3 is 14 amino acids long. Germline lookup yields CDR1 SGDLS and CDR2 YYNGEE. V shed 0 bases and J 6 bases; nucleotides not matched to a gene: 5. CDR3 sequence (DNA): TGTGCCAGCAGCGTAGGGCAGGGGGCGCGCGAGCAGTACTTC. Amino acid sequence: CASSVGQGAREQYF.

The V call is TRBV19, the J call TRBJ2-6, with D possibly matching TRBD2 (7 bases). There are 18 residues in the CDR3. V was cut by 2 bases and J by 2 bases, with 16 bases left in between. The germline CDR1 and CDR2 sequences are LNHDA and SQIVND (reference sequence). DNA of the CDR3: TGTGCCAGTAGTATATGGGGGGGCGCAGACCCTGGGGCCAACGTCCTGACTTTC. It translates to CASSIWGGADPGANVLTF.

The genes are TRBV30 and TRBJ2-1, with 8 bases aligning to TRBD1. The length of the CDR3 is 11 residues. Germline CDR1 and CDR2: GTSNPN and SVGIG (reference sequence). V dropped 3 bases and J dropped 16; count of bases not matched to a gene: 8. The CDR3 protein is CAWSPGTGPFF. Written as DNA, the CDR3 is TGTGCCTGGAGCCCCGGGACAGGTCCCTTCTTC.

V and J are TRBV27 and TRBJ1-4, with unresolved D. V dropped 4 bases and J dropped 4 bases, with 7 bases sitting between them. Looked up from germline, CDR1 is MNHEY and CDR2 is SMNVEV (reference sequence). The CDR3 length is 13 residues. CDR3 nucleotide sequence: TGTGCCAGCAGTTCCCCGGGTAATGAAAAACTGTTTTTT. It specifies CASSSPGNEKLFF.

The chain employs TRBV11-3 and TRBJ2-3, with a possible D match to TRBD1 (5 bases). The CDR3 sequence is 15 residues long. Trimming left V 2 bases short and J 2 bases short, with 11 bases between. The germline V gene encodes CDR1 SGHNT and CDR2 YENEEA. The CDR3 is CASSLQGLATDTQYF. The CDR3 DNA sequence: TGTGCCAGCAGCTTACAGGGTTTGGCCACAGATACGCAGTATTTT.

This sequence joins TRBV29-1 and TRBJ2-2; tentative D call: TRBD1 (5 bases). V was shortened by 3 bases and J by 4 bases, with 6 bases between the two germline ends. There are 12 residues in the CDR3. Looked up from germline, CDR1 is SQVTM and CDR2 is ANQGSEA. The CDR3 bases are TGCAGCGTTGACAGGGCCACCGGGGAGCTGTTTTTT. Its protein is CSVDRATGELFF.

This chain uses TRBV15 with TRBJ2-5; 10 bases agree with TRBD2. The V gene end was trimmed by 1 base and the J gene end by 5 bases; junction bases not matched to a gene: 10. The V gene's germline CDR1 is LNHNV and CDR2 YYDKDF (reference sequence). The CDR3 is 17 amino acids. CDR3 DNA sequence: TGTGCCACCAGCAGAGCCCCACTAGCGGGAATCGGGGAGACCCAGTACTTC. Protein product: CATSRAPLAGIGETQYF.